The TCR beta chain described here comes from a study of T cell responses to AZD1222 COVID-19 vaccine. Study-wide findings and caveats: The peak T cell response came first, and repertoires were sampled only after it.

The method was immunoSEQ multiplex PCR; TCRdb's version includes in-frame clones alone and lacks a portion of them. This repertoire shows around 110,000 clones, 75% to 90% found once; its top ten account for about 5%. V trimming: 5 bases; J trimming: 4 bases; junction bases outside the gene matches: 10. Germline V gives CDR1 SGHTA, CDR2 FQGNSA. CDR3 size: 17 residues. The sample holds a few counts of this clone. Antigen specificity is unknown. The sample here was peripheral blood, taken on day 0 of AZD1222 vaccination. The J gene is TRBJ2-7, the V gene TRBV7-2, with 14 positions matching TRBD2. The clonotype comes from an adult in good health. This CDR3 is CASSPGQGLAGAYEQYF. CDR3 nucleotide sequence: TGTGCCAGCAGCCCGGGACAGGGACTAGCGGGAGCTTACGAGCAGTACTTC.